What follows are 24 T cell receptor beta chains derived from one specimen sequenced in a study of blood T cell repertoires in COVID-19. The table came from immunoSEQ multiplex PCR; TCRdb's copy has only in-frame clones and leaves some out. The data contain about 180,000 clones, roughly 90% of them seen just once; the ten biggest clones take up around 21%. The sample was peripheral blood. All receptors come from an older man with active or convalescent COVID-19.

The V and J genes are TRBV6-4 and TRBJ2-7; possibly TRBD2 for D (6 bases). The CDR3 length is 15 residues. V was trimmed by 4 bases and J by 2 bases, leaving 15 bases between them. The germline gives CDR1 MRHNA, CDR2 SNTAGT. The CDR3 loop is CASSASTGLPYEQYF. The CDR3 region has the DNA TGTGCCAGCAGTGCAAGTACGGGACTTCCCTACGAGCAGTACTTC.

The chain joins TRBV5-5 to TRBJ1-1, with 9 positions matching TRBD1. The ends lost 5 bases at V and 6 bases at J; junction bases unmatched: 8. Germline V gene lookup returns CDR1 SGHKS and CDR2 YYEKEE (reference sequence). The CDR3 sequence is 14 residues long. CDR3 amino acids: CASSPGTGRAEAFF. The CDR3 DNA is TGTGCCAGCAGTCCCGGGACAGGGAGGGCTGAAGCTTTCTTT.

The chain employs TRBV11-2 and TRBJ1-1; TRBD1 might be the D (5 bases). The CDR3 is 11 amino acids. Germline CDR1 SGHAT, CDR2 FQNNGV. V lost 3 bases and J 11 bases, leaving 10 bases between the germline ends. CDR3 sequence reads: CASSLWGEAFF. DNA for the CDR3: TGTGCCAGCAGCTTGTGGGGGGAGGCTTTCTTT.

The chain couples TRBV18 to TRBJ2-5; a possible D gene is TRBD2 (7 bases). Looked up from germline, CDR1 is KGHSH and CDR2 is LQKENI. V lost 3 bases and J 1 base, leaving 12 bases between the germline ends. This CDR3 region has 15 residues. The CDR3 spells CASSPRGGGQETQYF. The CDR3 DNA follows: TGTGCCAGCTCACCTCGGGGAGGGGGCCAAGAGACCCAGTACTTC. Full variable domain (missing parts from reference TRBV18 and TRBJ2-5): NAGVMQNPRHLVRRRGQEARLRCSPMKGHSHVYWYRQLPEEGLKFMVYLQKENIIDESGMPKERFSAEFPKEGPSILRIQQVVRGDSAAYFCASSPRGGGQETQYFGPGTRLLVL.

This clone has ten or more counts. The rearrangement joins TRBV9 to TRBJ2-1; 8 bases match TRBD2. This CDR3 contains 15 residues. Germline-derived CDR1 and CDR2 are SGDLS and YYNGEE. V was pared by 0 bases and J by 5 bases, with 4 bases of the junction left unmatched. Written as DNA, the CDR3 is TGTGCCAGCAGCGTAGACGGGACTAGGAACAATGAGCAGTTCTTC. It translates to CASSVDGTRNNEQFF. Combining the CDR3 with reference TRBV9 and TRBJ2-1 gives the whole variable domain DSGVTQTPKHLITATGQRVTLRCSPRSGDLSVYWYQQSLDQGLQFLIQYYNGEERAKGNILERFSAQQFPDLHSELNLSSLELGDSALYFCASSVDGTRNNEQFFGPGTRLTVL.

As DNA, the CDR3 is TGTGCCAGCAGTTTTCGCCAGCGGGCCACTGAAGCTTTCTTT. This translates into CASSFRQRATEAFF. V gene TRBV28 combines with J gene TRBJ1-1, with D hard to call. Germline assignment: CDR1 MDHEN and CDR2 SYDVKM. The CDR3 is made up of 14 amino acids. Trimming removed 3 bases from V and 4 bases from J, with 12 bases in between.

This clone appeared a single time. This rearrangement joins TRBV6-2 or TRBV6-3 to TRBJ2-7; the D gene is possibly TRBD1 (5 bases). Germline V gene lookup returns CDR1 MNHEY and CDR2 SVGEGT. CDR3 size: 19 residues. Trimming took off 6 bases at V and 6 bases at J, with 33 bases between the two ends. The DNA of the CDR3 is TGTGCCAGCAGCCACACGCCATCGGGCCAGGGAAGAAAGTCGGGCGAGCAGTACTTC. Encoded protein: CASSHTPSGQGRKSGEQYF.

This chain joins TRBV28 and TRBJ1-5; possible D gene TRBD1, 5 bases. The CDR3 length is 15 residues. V lost 6 bases to trimming and J lost 4 bases, with 16 bases between them. Germline CDR1 reads MDHEN; CDR2 reads SYDVKM. The CDR3 spells CASRARGVGNQPQHF. DNA for the CDR3: TGTGCCAGCAGAGCCCGGGGGGTGGGGAATCAGCCCCAGCATTTT.

This clone was observed a few times. The chain employs TRBV7-9 and TRBJ1-6; D unclear. Germline loops: CDR1 SEHNR, CDR2 FQNEAQ (reference sequence). Trimming took off 8 bases at V and 6 bases at J, with 14 bases between the two ends. The CDR3 has 14 residues. The CDR3 sequence: CASGPLRSNSPLHF. DNA of the CDR3: TGTGCCAGCGGCCCGCTCCGCAGTAATTCACCCCTCCACTTT.

This chain links TRBV5-1 with TRBJ1-4, with D possibly being TRBD1 (5 bases). CDR1 and CDR2 from the germline V gene are SGHRS and YFSETQ. This CDR3 region has 15 residues. V dropped 4 bases and J dropped 8 bases, with 18 bases sitting between them. CDR3 amino acids: CASSQGLMRGEKLFF. CDR3 coding DNA: TGCGCCAGCAGCCAGGGCCTTATGCGTGGCGAAAAACTGTTTTTT.

This rearrangement joins TRBV4-1 to TRBJ2-1; possible D gene TRBD2, 6 bases. The CDR3 covers 16 residues. CDR1 and CDR2 (germline): MGHRA, YSYEKL. V was trimmed by 4 bases and J by 3 bases, leaving 16 bases between them. The CDR3 nucleotides read TGCGCCAGCAGCCTCAAAGTTGGGGGACTCTACAATGAGCAGTTCTTC. This sequence encodes CASSLKVGGLYNEQFF.

This clone was seen only a few times. The chain uses TRBV18 and TRBJ1-2, with D maybe TRBD1 (6 bases). CDR3 length equals 13 residues. V was clipped by 2 bases and J by 6 bases, with 10 bases between them. Germline V CDR1 and CDR2: KGHSH, LQKENI. The CDR3 region is CASSPRTANGYTF. DNA for the CDR3: TGTGCCAGCTCACCAAGGACAGCAAATGGCTACACCTTC.

This chain uses TRBV7-9 with TRBJ1-2; no definite D call. The CDR3 extends over 15 amino acids. Germline CDR1 SEHNR, CDR2 FQNEAQ (reference sequence). The V gene lost 4 bases and the J gene lost 5 bases, with 17 bases spanning the gap. The CDR3 DNA follows: TGTGCCAGCAGCTGGTTCGTCGTGGGAGAATATGGCTACACCTTC. Its translation: CASSWFVVGEYGYTF.

This chain connects TRBV5-8 to TRBJ2-2, with 15 bases matching TRBD2. The V and J ends lost 4 bases and 5 bases, in that order; junction bases with no gene match: 0. The germline V gene has CDR1 SGHTS and CDR2 YDEGEE. CDR3 length: 15 amino acids. The CDR3 bases are TGTGCCAGCAGCGGACTAGCGGGAGGGACCGGGGAGCTGTTTTTT. Amino acids: CASSGLAGGTGELFF.

This clone was observed once. This chain connects TRBV19 to TRBJ1-3; D ambiguous. Germline V CDR1 and CDR2: LNHDA, SQIVND (reference sequence). Trimming pared 5 bases from V and 6 bases from J, leaving 14 bases between. The CDR3 has 14 amino acids. The CDR3 is CASSLPGRPNTIYF. DNA of the CDR3: TGTGCCAGTAGTCTCCCCGGGAGACCAAACACCATATATTTT.

V usage is TRBV28 and J usage is TRBJ1-2, with a possible D match to TRBD1 (6 bases). The CDR3 totals 15 residues. In germline, CDR1 is MDHEN, CDR2 SYDVKM. The V end lost 5 bases, the J end lost 1 base, and 14 bases lay between the germline ends. CDR3 residues: CASSPWTANNYGYTF. In nucleotides, the CDR3 is TGTGCCAGCAGTCCCTGGACAGCCAATAACTATGGCTACACCTTC.

The CDR3 loop reads CASNGRGSGTEAFF. Written as DNA, the CDR3 is TGTGCCAGCAACGGCCGTGGCAGCGGGACTGAAGCTTTCTTT. The chain has TRBV6-5 and TRBJ1-1; no definite D call. The CDR3 contains 14 residues. Germline V gene data show CDR1 as MNHEY and CDR2 as SVGAGI. The ends were cut back, 7 bases at V and 5 bases at J, with 17 bases in the middle.

The chain uses TRBV6-6 and TRBJ2-7; 9 nucleotides line up with TRBD1. V dropped 4 bases and J dropped 1; count of bases not matched to a gene: 2. Germline CDR1 reads MNHNY; CDR2 reads SVGAGI (reference sequence). The CDR3 extends over 14 amino acids. CDR3 residues: CASSLTGGSYEQYF. In nucleotides, the CDR3 is TGTGCCAGCAGTTTGACAGGGGGTTCCTACGAGCAGTACTTC.

This clone occurred many times. The chain recombines TRBV5-4 with TRBJ1-3; D gene uncertain. The CDR3 consists of 15 residues. The germline V gene has CDR1 SGHNT and CDR2 YYREEE (reference sequence). With 0 bases removed from V and 4 bases from J, the gap between germline ends came to 11 bases. CDR3 region: CASSLAGPGGNTIYF. The DNA for the CDR3 is TGTGCCAGCAGCTTGGCGGGTCCCGGAGGAAACACCATATATTTT.

This clone was recorded a few times. The chain employs TRBV19 and TRBJ1-5; no reliable D call. The germline gives CDR1 LNHDA, CDR2 SQIVND (reference sequence). The ends were cut back, 5 bases at V and 3 bases at J, with 11 bases in the middle. The CDR3 covers 14 residues. CDR3 in DNA: TGTGCCAGTAGTGGCCGAGGGCCCAATCAGCCCCAGCATTTT. Translating gives CASSGRGPNQPQHF.

V gene TRBV7-6 combines with J gene TRBJ2-7, with 9 bases lining up with TRBD2. The germline CDR1 and CDR2 sequences are SGHVS and FNYEAQ. The CDR3 has 17 amino acids. V was pared by 0 bases and J by 3 bases, with 9 bases of the junction left unmatched. The CDR3 region has the DNA TGTGCCAGCAGCTTAGCGGCTGGCGGGAGGGCCATCTACGAGCAGTACTTC. Protein product: CASSLAAGGRAIYEQYF.

This clone occurred a few times. The rearrangement links TRBV24-1 to TRBJ2-5; TRBD2 matches 9 bases. Looked up from germline, CDR1 is KGHDR and CDR2 is SFDVKD. V lost 4 bases and J lost 4; bases outside the gene matches: 15. CDR3 size: 18 residues. The CDR3 spells CATSDLNPLAGLGETQYF. The CDR3 DNA is TGTGCCACCAGTGACTTGAACCCCCTAGCGGGATTGGGAGAGACCCAGTACTTC.

The V and J genes are TRBV5-4 and TRBJ2-4; D is possibly TRBD2 (6 bases). V lost 0 bases and J lost 8, with 12 bases in between. The CDR3 length is 14 residues. The germline CDR1 and CDR2 sequences are SGHNT and YYREEE (reference sequence). CDR3 residues: CASSLAGDLYIQYF. DNA for the CDR3: TGTGCCAGCAGCTTGGCCGGGGACTTATACATTCAGTACTTC. Variable domain in full (rest from reference TRBV5-4 and TRBJ2-4): ETGVTQSPTHLIKTRGQQVTLRCSSQSGHNTVSWYQQALGQGPQFIFQYYREEENGRGNFPPRFSGLQFPNYSSELNVNALELDDSALYLCASSLAGDLYIQYFGAGTRLSVL.

The J gene is TRBJ2-2, the V gene TRBV2; 11 nucleotides agree with TRBD2. J was trimmed by 3 bases and V by 6 bases; bases with no gene match: 3. Germline V lookup: CDR1 SNHLY, CDR2 FYNNEI. The CDR3 covers 15 residues. The CDR3 DNA reads TGTGCCAGCAGGGGGACTAGCGGAGACACCGGGGAGCTGTTTTTT. It codes for CASRGTSGDTGELFF.